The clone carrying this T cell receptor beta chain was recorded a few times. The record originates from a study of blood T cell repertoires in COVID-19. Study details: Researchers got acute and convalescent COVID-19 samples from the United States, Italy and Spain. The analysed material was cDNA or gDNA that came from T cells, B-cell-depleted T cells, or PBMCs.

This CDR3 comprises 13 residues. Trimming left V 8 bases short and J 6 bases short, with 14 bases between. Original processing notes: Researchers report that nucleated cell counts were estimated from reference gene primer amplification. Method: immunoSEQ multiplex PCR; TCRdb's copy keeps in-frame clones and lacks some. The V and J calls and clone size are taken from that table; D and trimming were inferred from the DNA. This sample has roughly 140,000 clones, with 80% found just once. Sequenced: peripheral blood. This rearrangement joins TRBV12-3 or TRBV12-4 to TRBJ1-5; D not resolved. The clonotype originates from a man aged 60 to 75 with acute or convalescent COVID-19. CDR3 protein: CASSKGSGQPQHF. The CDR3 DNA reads TGTGCCAGCTCTAAAGGCAGCGGTCAGCCCCAGCATTTT.